This T cell receptor beta chain was recovered during a study of blood T cell repertoires in COVID-19. V was clipped by 6 bases and J by 5 bases; unmatched bases: 10. This CDR3 region has 15 residues. In germline, CDR1 is MNHEY, CDR2 SMNVEV (reference sequence). Methods used by the authors: From reference gene primer amplification, estimates of nucleated cell counts were derived. The protocol was immunoSEQ multiplex PCR, while the TCRdb copy is restricted to in-frame clones and leaves out a portion. That table is the source of V, J and clone size, and D and trimming were worked out from the DNA. The sample lists roughly 20,000 clones, roughly nine tenths occurring once.

This TCR derives from a human donor in a cohort sampled during active COVID-19. The V call is TRBV27, the J call TRBJ2-1; 7 nucleotides agree with TRBD1. Sequencing was carried out using peripheral blood. The CDR3 is CASSPPRDRHNEQFF. The CDR3 DNA is TGTGCCAGCAGCCCCCCCCGGGACAGACACAATGAGCAGTTCTTC.